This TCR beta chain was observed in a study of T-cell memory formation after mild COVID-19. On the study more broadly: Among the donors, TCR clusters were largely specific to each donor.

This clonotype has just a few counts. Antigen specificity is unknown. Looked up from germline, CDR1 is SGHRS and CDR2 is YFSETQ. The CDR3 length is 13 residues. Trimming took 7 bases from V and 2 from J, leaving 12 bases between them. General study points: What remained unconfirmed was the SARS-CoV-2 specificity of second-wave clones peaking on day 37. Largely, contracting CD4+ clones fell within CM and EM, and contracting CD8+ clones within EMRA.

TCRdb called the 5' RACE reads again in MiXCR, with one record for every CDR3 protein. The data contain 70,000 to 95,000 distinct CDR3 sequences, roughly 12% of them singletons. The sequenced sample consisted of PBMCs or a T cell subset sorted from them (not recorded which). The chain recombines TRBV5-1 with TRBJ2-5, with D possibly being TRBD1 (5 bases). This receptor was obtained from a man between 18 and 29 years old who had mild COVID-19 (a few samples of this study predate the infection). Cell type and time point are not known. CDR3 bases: TGCGCCAGCGTGGAGACAGCACAAGAGACCCAGTACTTC. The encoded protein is CASVETAQETQYF.